Listed below are T cell receptor beta chains from one sample, sequenced in a study of PD-1 blockade in classical Hodgkin lymphoma. Sequencing used immunoSEQ multiplex PCR; TCRdb keeps in-frame clones, though not all of them. The sample has approximately 98,000 clones; 70% to 90% are singletons. Sequencing used peripheral blood mononuclear cells (PBMCs), obtained before the second cycle of nivolumab. The receptors were gathered from a human donor with classical Hodgkin lymphoma. CDR3s include the opening cysteine and the closing phenylalanine or tryptophan. Each record gives: J gene, D gene, V gene, clone size, CDR3 protein, CDR3 DNA. A D gene is named only where the DNA matches it firmly. The listing skips clone size in some rows; elsewhere it reads once, few, many or a size class.

j_gene: TRBJ2-7
d_gene: .
v_gene: TRBV2
abundance: .
CDR3aa: CASSERGGLPYEQYF
CDR3nt: TGTGCCAGCAGTGAAAGGGGCGGTCTCCCCTACGAGCAGTACTTC

j_gene: TRBJ2-3
d_gene: TRBD2
v_gene: TRBV29-1
abundance: .
CDR3aa: CSETTSGSTDTQYF
CDR3nt: TGCAGCGAGACGACTAGCGGAAGCACAGATACGCAGTATTTT

j_gene: TRBJ1-5
d_gene: .
v_gene: TRBV6-5
abundance: .
CDR3aa: CASSYDSSNQPQHF
CDR3nt: TGTGCCAGCAGTTACGACAGTAGCAATCAGCCCCAGCATTTT

j_gene: TRBJ2-3
d_gene: .
v_gene: TRBV7-2
abundance: .
CDR3aa: CASSLVGGSAFSTDTQYF
CDR3nt: TGTGCCAGCAGCTTAGTGGGGGGTTCGGCTTTTAGCACAGATACGCAGTATTTT

j_gene: TRBJ1-3
d_gene: TRBD1
v_gene: TRBV5-1
abundance: .
CDR3aa: CASRGQGFSGNTIYF
CDR3nt: TGCGCCAGCAGGGGACAGGGGTTCTCTGGAAACACCATATATTTT

j_gene: TRBJ1-4
d_gene: TRBD1
v_gene: TRBV2
abundance: .
CDR3aa: CASRGQGGEKLFF
CDR3nt: TGTGCCAGCAGGGGACAGGGAGGGGAAAAACTGTTTTTT

j_gene: TRBJ1-5
d_gene: .
v_gene: TRBV21-1
abundance: few
CDR3aa: CASSKEVGSQPQHF
CDR3nt: TGTGCCAGCAGCAAAGAGGTAGGGAGTCAGCCCCAGCATTTT

j_gene: TRBJ2-5
d_gene: .
v_gene: TRBV6-1
abundance: .
CDR3aa: CASSDPFGETQYF
CDR3nt: TGTGCCAGCAGTGATCCGTTTGGGGAGACCCAGTACTTC

j_gene: TRBJ2-5
d_gene: .
v_gene: TRBV5-1
abundance: .
CDR3aa: CASSPEGRGETQYF
CDR3nt: TGCGCCAGCAGCCCCGAGGGACGGGGGGAGACCCAGTACTTC

j_gene: TRBJ1-1
d_gene: .
v_gene: TRBV20-1
abundance: .
CDR3aa: CSAFKSTEAFF
CDR3nt: TGCAGTGCCTTTAAGAGCACTGAAGCTTTCTTT

j_gene: TRBJ2-1
d_gene: .
v_gene: TRBV18
abundance: .
CDR3aa: CASSPLKLLRDEGHNEQFF
CDR3nt: TGTGCCAGCTCACCATTGAAGTTACTGCGGGACGAGGGACACAATGAGCAGTTCTTC

j_gene: TRBJ1-3
d_gene: .
v_gene: TRBV29-1
abundance: .
CDR3aa: CSVAGDTIYF
CDR3nt: TGCAGCGTGGCAGGGGACACCATATATTTT

j_gene: TRBJ1-1
d_gene: .
v_gene: TRBV19
abundance: once
CDR3aa: CASSIDDGGRSEAFF
CDR3nt: TGTGCCAGTAGTATAGATGATGGGGGAAGGTCTGAAGCTTTCTTT

j_gene: TRBJ1-2
d_gene: .
v_gene: TRBV7-9
abundance: .
CDR3aa: CASSSQATLGPYGYTF
CDR3nt: TGTGCCAGCAGCAGTCAGGCAACGCTCGGGCCGTATGGCTACACCTTC

j_gene: TRBJ1-5
d_gene: .
v_gene: TRBV19
abundance: .
CDR3aa: CASSISGNQPQHF
CDR3nt: TGTGCCAGTAGTATATCTGGAAATCAGCCCCAGCATTTT

j_gene: TRBJ1-1
d_gene: .
v_gene: TRBV6-1
abundance: .
CDR3aa: CASSERQTNTEAFF
CDR3nt: TGTGCCAGCAGTGAACGGCAGACGAACACTGAAGCTTTCTTT

j_gene: TRBJ2-2
d_gene: .
v_gene: TRBV7-7
abundance: once
CDR3aa: CASSLDKTTGELFF
CDR3nt: TGTGCTAGCAGCTTAGACAAAACCACCGGGGAGCTGTTTTTT

j_gene: TRBJ1-1
d_gene: .
v_gene: TRBV7-8
abundance: .
CDR3aa: CASSLGSARNTEAFF
CDR3nt: TGTGCCAGCAGCTTAGGTTCAGCCCGAAACACTGAAGCTTTCTTT

j_gene: TRBJ2-2
d_gene: .
v_gene: TRBV27
abundance: .
CDR3aa: CASSLLRGELFF
CDR3nt: TGTGCCAGCAGTCTTCTTAGGGGGGAGCTGTTTTTT

j_gene: TRBJ2-5
d_gene: TRBD2
v_gene: TRBV7-9
abundance: .
CDR3aa: CASTLAGGLETQYF
CDR3nt: TGTGCCAGCACCCTAGCGGGAGGGCTAGAGACCCAGTACTTC

j_gene: TRBJ1-2
d_gene: TRBD1
v_gene: TRBV5-4
abundance: .
CDR3aa: CASSLETGAGGYTF
CDR3nt: TGTGCCAGCAGCTTGGAGACAGGGGCGGGTGGCTACACCTTC

j_gene: TRBJ1-4
d_gene: .
v_gene: TRBV15
abundance: .
CDR3aa: CATSRDREGTNEKLFF
CDR3nt: TGTGCCACCAGCAGGGATCGTGAAGGGACTAATGAAAAACTGTTTTTT

j_gene: TRBJ2-1
d_gene: TRBD2
v_gene: TRBV2
abundance: .
CDR3aa: CASKGLAGPNEQFF
CDR3nt: TGTGCCAGCAAAGGACTAGCGGGACCGAATGAGCAGTTCTTC

j_gene: TRBJ1-1
d_gene: .
v_gene: TRBV6-5
abundance: .
CDR3aa: CASRPSGGTATEAFF
CDR3nt: TGTGCCAGCAGACCCTCGGGAGGAACCGCCACTGAAGCTTTCTTT

j_gene: TRBJ2-2
d_gene: .
v_gene: TRBV15
abundance: .
CDR3aa: CATSRAKYTGELFF
CDR3nt: TGTGCCACCAGCCGAGCGAAGTACACCGGGGAGCTGTTTTTT

j_gene: TRBJ2-5
d_gene: .
v_gene: TRBV7-2
abundance: .
CDR3aa: CASSLAGRQETQYF
CDR3nt: TGTGCCAGCAGCCTCGCCGGTCGCCAAGAGACCCAGTACTTC

j_gene: TRBJ2-1
d_gene: TRBD2
v_gene: TRBV2
abundance: .
CDR3aa: CASSEGLAEIPSYNEQFF
CDR3nt: TGTGCCAGCAGTGAAGGACTAGCGGAAATACCCTCCTACAATGAGCAGTTCTTC

j_gene: TRBJ1-4
d_gene: TRBD1
v_gene: TRBV6-6
abundance: .
CDR3aa: CASAKPGQGYEKLFF
CDR3nt: TGTGCCAGCGCTAAACCGGGACAGGGGTATGAAAAACTGTTTTTT

j_gene: TRBJ2-7
d_gene: TRBD2
v_gene: TRBV30
abundance: .
CDR3aa: CAWRALAGAYEQYF
CDR3nt: TGTGCCTGGAGGGCACTAGCGGGAGCCTACGAGCAGTACTTC

j_gene: TRBJ2-5
d_gene: .
v_gene: TRBV18
abundance: .
CDR3aa: CASSLASETQYF
CDR3nt: TGTGCCAGCTCTCTAGCCTCAGAGACCCAGTACTTC

j_gene: TRBJ2-7
d_gene: TRBD2
v_gene: TRBV5-6
abundance: .
CDR3aa: CASSYTSGRRVEQYF
CDR3nt: TGTGCCAGCAGCTATACTAGCGGGAGAAGGGTCGAGCAGTACTTC

j_gene: TRBJ2-7
d_gene: .
v_gene: TRBV6-5
abundance: .
CDR3aa: CASTGLFLEQYF
CDR3nt: TGTGCCAGCACGGGACTTTTTCTCGAGCAGTACTTC

j_gene: TRBJ1-2
d_gene: .
v_gene: TRBV6-5
abundance: .
CDR3aa: CASSFTSWGNYGYTF
CDR3nt: TGTGCCAGCAGTTTTACAAGTTGGGGGAACTATGGCTACACCTTC

j_gene: TRBJ1-1
d_gene: .
v_gene: TRBV21-1
abundance: .
CDR3aa: CASSKIGDGNTEAFF
CDR3nt: TGTGCCAGCAGCAAAATAGGGGACGGGAACACTGAAGCTTTCTTT

j_gene: TRBJ2-2
d_gene: .
v_gene: TRBV15
abundance: .
CDR3aa: CATSNPPGELFF
CDR3nt: TGTGCCACCTCCAACCCCCCCGGGGAGCTGTTTTTT